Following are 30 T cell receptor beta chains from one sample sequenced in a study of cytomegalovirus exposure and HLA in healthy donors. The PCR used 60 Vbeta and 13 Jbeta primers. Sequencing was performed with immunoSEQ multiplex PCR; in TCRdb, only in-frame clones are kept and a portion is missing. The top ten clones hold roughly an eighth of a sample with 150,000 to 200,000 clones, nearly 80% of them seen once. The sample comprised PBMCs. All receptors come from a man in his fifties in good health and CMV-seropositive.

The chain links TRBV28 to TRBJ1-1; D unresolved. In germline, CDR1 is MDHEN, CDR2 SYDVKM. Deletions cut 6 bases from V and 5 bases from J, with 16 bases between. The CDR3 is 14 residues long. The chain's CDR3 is CASSNSPGRTEAFF. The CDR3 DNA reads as TGTGCCAGCAGCAACAGTCCGGGGAGGACTGAAGCTTTCTTT.

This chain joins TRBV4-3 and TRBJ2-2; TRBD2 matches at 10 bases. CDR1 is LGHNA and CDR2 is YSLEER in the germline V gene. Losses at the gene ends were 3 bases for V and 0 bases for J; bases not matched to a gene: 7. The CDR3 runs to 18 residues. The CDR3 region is CASSQLITSGANTGELFF. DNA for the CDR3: TGCGCCAGCAGCCAGCTAATTACTAGCGGGGCGAACACCGGGGAGCTGTTTTTT.

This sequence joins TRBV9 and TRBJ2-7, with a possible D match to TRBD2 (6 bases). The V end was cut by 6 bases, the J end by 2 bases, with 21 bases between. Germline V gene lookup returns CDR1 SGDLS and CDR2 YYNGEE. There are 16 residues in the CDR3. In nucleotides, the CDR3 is TGTGCCAGCAACCTCCCGGGGGACCGCGGTCCCTACGAGCAGTACTTC. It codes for CASNLPGDRGPYEQYF. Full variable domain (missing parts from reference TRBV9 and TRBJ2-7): DSGVTQTPKHLITATGQRVTLRCSPRSGDLSVYWYQQSLDQGLQFLIQYYNGEERAKGNILERFSAQQFPDLHSELNLSSLELGDSALYFCASNLPGDRGPYEQYFGPGTRLTVT.

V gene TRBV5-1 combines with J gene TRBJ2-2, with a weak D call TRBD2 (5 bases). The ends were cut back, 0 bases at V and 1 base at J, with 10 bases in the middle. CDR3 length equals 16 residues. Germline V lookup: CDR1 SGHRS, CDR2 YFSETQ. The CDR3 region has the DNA TGCGCCAGCAGCTTGGATCCGAGCGGGAACACCGGGGAGCTGTTTTTT. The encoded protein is CASSLDPSGNTGELFF.

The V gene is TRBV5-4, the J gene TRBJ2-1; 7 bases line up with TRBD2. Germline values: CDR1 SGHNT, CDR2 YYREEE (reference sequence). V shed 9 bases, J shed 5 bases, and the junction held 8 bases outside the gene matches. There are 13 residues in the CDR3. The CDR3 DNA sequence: TGTGCCACCAAAGCGGGGAGGGACAATGAGCAGTTCTTC. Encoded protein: CATKAGRDNEQFF.

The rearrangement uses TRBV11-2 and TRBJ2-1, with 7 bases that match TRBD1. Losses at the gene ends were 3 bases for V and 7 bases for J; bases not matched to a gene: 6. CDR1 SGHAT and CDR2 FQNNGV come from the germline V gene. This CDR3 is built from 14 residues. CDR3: CASSFWTGENEQFF. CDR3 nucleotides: TGTGCCAGCAGCTTTTGGACAGGTGAGAATGAGCAGTTCTTC. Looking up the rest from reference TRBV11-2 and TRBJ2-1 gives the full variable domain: EAGVAQSPRYKIIEKRQSVAFWCNPISGHATLYWYQQILGQGPKLLIQFQNNGVVDDSQLPKDRFSAERLKGVDSTLKIQPAKLEDSAVYLCASSFWTGENEQFFGPGTRLTVL.

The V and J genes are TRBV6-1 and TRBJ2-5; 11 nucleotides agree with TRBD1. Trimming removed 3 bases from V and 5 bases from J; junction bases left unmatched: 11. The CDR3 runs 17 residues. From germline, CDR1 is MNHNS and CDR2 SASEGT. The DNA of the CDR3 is TGTGCCAGCAGTGAGAGAAAGGACAGGGGGCGCTGGGAGACCCAGTACTTC. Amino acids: CASSERKDRGRWETQYF.

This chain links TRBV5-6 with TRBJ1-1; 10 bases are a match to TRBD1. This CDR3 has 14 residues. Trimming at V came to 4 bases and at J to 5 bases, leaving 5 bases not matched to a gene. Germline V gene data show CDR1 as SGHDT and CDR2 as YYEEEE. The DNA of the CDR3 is TGTGCCAGCAGCAGGACAGGGGGTGATACTGAAGCTTTCTTT. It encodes CASSRTGGDTEAFF.

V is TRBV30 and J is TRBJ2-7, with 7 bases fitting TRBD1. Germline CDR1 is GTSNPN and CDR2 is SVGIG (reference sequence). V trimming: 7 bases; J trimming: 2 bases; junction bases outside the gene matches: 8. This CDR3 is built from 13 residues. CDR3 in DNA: TGTGCCTACGACAGGGTGGTAGCCTACGAGCAGTACTTC. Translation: CAYDRVVAYEQYF.

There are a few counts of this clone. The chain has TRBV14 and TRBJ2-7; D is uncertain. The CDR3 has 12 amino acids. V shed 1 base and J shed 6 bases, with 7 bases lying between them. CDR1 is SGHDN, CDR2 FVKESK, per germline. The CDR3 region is CASSQGGFEQYF. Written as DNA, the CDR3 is TGTGCCAGCAGCCAAGGAGGATTCGAGCAGTACTTC.

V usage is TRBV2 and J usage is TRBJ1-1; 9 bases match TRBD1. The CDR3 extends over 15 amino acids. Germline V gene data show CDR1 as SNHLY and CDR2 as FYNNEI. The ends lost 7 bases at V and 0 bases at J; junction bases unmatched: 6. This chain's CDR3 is CASTRGQGMNTEAFF. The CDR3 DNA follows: TGTGCCAGCACACGGGGACAGGGCATGAACACTGAAGCTTTCTTT. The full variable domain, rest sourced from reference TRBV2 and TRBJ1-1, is EPEVTQTPSHQVTQMGQEVILRCVPISNHLYFYWYRQILGQKVEFLVSFYNNEISEKSEIFDDQFSVERPDGSNFTLKIRSTKLEDSAMYFCASTRGQGMNTEAFFGQGTRLTVV.

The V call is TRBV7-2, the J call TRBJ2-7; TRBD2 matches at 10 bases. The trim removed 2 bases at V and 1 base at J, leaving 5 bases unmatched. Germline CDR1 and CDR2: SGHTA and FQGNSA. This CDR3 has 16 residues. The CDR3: CASSLNIAGGSYEQYF. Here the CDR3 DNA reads TGTGCCAGCAGCTTAAACATAGCGGGGGGTTCCTACGAGCAGTACTTC. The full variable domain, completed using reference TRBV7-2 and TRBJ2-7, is GAGVSQSPSNKVTEKGKDVELRCDPISGHTALYWYRQSLGQGLEFLIYFQGNSAPDKSGLPSDRFSAERTGGSVSTLTIQRTQQEDSAVYLCASSLNIAGGSYEQYFGPGTRLTVT.

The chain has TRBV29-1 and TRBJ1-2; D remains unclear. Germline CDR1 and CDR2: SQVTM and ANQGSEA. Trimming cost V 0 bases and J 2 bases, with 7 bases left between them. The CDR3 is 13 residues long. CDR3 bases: TGCAGCGTTGAAGATTGGCAGAACTATGGCTACACCTTC. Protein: CSVEDWQNYGYTF.

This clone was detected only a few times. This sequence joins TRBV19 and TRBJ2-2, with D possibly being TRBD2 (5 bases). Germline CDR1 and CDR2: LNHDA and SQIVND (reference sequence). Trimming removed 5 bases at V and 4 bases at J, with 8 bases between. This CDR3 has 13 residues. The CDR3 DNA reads TGTGCCAGTAGTTTCGGGGTCACCGGGGAGCTGTTTTTT. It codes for CASSFGVTGELFF.

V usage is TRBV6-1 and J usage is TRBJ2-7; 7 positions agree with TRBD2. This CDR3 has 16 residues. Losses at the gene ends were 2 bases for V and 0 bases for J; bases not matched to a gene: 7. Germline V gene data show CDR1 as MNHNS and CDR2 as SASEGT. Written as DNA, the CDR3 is TGTGCCAGCAGTGAACCCCGGACTAGTAGCTCCTACGAGCAGTACTTC. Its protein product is CASSEPRTSSSYEQYF.

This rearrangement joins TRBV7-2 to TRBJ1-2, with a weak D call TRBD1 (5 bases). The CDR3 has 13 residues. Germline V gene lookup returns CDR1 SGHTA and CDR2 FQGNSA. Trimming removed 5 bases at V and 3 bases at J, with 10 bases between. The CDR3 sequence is CASSPMTDYGYTF. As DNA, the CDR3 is TGTGCCAGCAGCCCAATGACAGACTATGGCTACACCTTC. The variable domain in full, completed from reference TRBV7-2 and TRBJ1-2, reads GAGVSQSPSNKVTEKGKDVELRCDPISGHTALYWYRQSLGQGLEFLIYFQGNSAPDKSGLPSDRFSAERTGGSVSTLTIQRTQQEDSAVYLCASSPMTDYGYTFGSGTRLTVV.

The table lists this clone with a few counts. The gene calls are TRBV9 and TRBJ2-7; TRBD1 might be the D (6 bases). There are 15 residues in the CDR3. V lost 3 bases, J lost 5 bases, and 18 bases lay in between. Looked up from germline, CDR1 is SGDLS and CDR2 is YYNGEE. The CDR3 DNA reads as TGTGCCAGCAGCGCTTCCCCCATAACAGGGAACGAGCAGTACTTC. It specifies CASSASPITGNEQYF.

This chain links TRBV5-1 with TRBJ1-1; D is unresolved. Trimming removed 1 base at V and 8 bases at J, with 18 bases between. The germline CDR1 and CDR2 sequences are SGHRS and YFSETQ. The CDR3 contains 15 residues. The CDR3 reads CASSLNSSPTAEAFF. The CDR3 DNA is TGCGCCAGCAGCTTGAACAGCAGTCCCACTGCAGAAGCTTTCTTT.

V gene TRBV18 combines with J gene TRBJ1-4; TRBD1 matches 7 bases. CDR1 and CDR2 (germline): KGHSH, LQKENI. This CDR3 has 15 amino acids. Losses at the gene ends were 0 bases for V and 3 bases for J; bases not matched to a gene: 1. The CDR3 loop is CASSPPGTANEKLFF. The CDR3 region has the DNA TGTGCCAGCTCACCACCTGGGACAGCTAATGAAAAACTGTTTTTT.

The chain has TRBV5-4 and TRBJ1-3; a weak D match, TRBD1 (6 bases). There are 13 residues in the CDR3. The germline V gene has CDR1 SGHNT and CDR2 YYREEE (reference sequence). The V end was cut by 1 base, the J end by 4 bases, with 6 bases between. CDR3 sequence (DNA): TGTGCCAGCAGCTTGCAGGGGGGAAACACCATATATTTT. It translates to CASSLQGGNTIYF.

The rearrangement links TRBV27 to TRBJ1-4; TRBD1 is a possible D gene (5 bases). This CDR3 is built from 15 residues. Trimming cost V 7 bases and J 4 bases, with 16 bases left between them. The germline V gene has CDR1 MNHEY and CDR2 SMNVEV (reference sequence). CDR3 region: CASNPGGRGNEKLFF. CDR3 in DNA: TGTGCCAGCAACCCGGGGGGTCGAGGTAATGAAAAACTGTTTTTT.

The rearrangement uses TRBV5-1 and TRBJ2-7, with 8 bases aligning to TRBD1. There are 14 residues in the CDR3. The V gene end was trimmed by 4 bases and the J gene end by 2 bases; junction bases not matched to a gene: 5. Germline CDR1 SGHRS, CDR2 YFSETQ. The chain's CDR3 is CASSKTGQAYEQYF. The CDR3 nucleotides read TGCGCCAGCAGCAAAACGGGACAGGCCTACGAGCAGTACTTC.

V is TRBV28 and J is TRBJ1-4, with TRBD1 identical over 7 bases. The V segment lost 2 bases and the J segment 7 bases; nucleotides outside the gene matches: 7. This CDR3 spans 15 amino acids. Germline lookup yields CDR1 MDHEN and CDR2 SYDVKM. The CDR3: CASSLPRQGGEKLFF. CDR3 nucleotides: TGTGCCAGCAGTTTACCCCGACAGGGTGGTGAAAAACTGTTTTTT.

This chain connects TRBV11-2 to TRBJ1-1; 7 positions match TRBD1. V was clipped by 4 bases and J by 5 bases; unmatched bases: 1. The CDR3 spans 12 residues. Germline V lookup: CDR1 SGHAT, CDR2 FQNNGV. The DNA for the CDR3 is TGTGCCAGCAGCTCAGGGGGGACTGAAGCTTTCTTT. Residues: CASSSGGTEAFF.

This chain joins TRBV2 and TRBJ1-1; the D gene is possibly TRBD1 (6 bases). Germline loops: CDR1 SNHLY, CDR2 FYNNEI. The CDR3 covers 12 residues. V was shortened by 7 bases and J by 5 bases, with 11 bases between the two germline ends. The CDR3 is CASTMDRTEAFF. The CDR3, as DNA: TGTGCCAGCACAATGGACAGAACTGAAGCTTTCTTT.

CDR3 coding DNA: TGTGCCAGCAGTGTCAAGGCGGGGAGCTCCTACGAGCAGTACGTC. This codes for CASSVKAGSSYEQYV. The chain uses TRBV6-1 and TRBJ2-7; TRBD2 is a possible D gene (6 bases). Germline lookup yields CDR1 MNHNS and CDR2 SASEGT. V was cut by 4 bases and J by 0 bases, with 13 bases left in between. The CDR3 consists of 15 residues.

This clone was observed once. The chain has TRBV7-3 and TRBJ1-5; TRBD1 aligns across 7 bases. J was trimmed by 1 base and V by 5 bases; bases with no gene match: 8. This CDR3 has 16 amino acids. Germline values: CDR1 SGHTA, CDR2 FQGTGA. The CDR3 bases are TGTGCCAGCAGCATCTCATTACAGGGGAGCAATCAGCCCCAGCATTTT. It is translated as CASSISLQGSNQPQHF.

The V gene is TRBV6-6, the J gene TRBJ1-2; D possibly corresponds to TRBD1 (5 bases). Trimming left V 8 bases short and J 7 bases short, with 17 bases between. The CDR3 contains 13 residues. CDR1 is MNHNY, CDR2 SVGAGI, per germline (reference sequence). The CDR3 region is CASGAQTEAGYTF. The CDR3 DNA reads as TGTGCCAGCGGGGCTCAGACAGAGGCTGGCTACACCTTC.

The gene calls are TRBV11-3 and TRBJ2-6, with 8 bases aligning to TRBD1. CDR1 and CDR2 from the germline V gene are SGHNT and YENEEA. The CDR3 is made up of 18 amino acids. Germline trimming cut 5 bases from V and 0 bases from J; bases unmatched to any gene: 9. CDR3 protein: CASSPGTGRGSGANVLTF. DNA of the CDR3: TGTGCCAGCAGCCCAGGGACAGGCCGTGGCTCTGGGGCCAACGTCCTGACTTTC.

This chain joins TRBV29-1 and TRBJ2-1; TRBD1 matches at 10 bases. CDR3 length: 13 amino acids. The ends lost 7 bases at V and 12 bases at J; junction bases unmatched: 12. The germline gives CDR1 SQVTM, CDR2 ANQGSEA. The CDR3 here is CSATGTGEVGQFF. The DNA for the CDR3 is TGCAGCGCGACCGGGACAGGGGAGGTTGGGCAGTTCTTC.